This TCR beta chain appears in the sequencing data of a study of cytomegalovirus exposure and HLA in healthy donors (dated by TCRdb to about 2017). At the level of the whole study: An earlier analysis of approximately 640 of the donors reported about 250 Gb of sequence data and 100 million to 130 million unique TCR beta sequences from 190 million or so T cells. Roughly 300 gigabases of sequencing data and tens of millions of unique TCR sequences were included in an early release covering roughly 700 HLA-typed donors. The genetic ancestry cluster associated with self-reported Caucasian donors included over 65% of the 398 genotyped donors. The study aimed to test whether signatures of past pathogen exposure could be identified by cataloging public T cell receptors. The T cell repertoires of under 750 subjects were profiled by immunosequencing and related to cytomegalovirus serostatus. Along with the roughly 670-subject first cohort, a separate validation cohort of 120 different subjects was used. High-throughput TCR immunosequencing, statistical association of individual TCRs with disease status, and machine learning were combined to predict cytomegalovirus infection status. A later analysis re-examined previously published TCR beta repertoires from just over 650 donors and added high-resolution HLA genotyping to investigate patterns of TCR occurrence. The later analysis used no new phenotypic data to find candidate immune exposures, relying instead on TCR beta sequences and their occurrence across donors. In an earlier analysis of a few hundred of the donors, high-throughput TCR beta sequencing was used to judge whether each TCR beta V gene segment behaved as functional or pseudogenic. Donor age, sex, ethnicity and CMV serostatus were compiled together with the repertoire data. In a later genetic analysis, genome-wide SNP genotypes for about three fifths of the 666 donors were used, and that subset was treated as a discovery cohort. All discovery cohort repertoires had been generated using a single sequencing platform. HLA typing included class I and class II loci at four-digit resolution. Typing coverage differed by locus: A, B, C, DRB1 and DQB1 were typed in about 629-640 donors, DQA1 in about 510, DPA1 in 600 to 610, and DPB1 in 450 to 490. Because of strong linkage in the cohort, 5 or 6 DR-DQ haplotypes were treated as single units for association and clustering. On average, around 240,000 unique TCR beta nucleotide sequences were sequenced per donor among some 430 genotyped donors of the cohort, with roughly a sixth of those sequences being non-productive.

As to this clone: It lacks a known antigen. There are no base qualities to consult, and no much larger clone falls within one base.

General conclusions and limits of the study: A further reported finding was that TCR beta sequences accurately predicted the HLA-A and HLA-B alleles for most subjects in the first cohort. A cluster of highly shared sequence variants was judged likely to be a technical artifact of the sequencing pipeline. In this cohort, only TCR beta chains were sequenced, and detectable features were limited by the absence of alpha or paired-chain data. Several of the top co-occurrence clusters appeared to be linked to parvovirus B19, influenza, CMV and Epstein-Barr virus, according to a later analysis. Most TCR sequences were seen in very few donors, while some public TCRs were found in many individuals. HLA typing was unavailable for some donors at each locus, so association tests used only the typed subset. Assigning TCR associations to individual alleles was difficult when HLA alleles, especially DR and DQ, strongly co-occurred. The study listed approximately 150 TCR beta chains as associated with cytomegalovirus. In vitro tests confirmed that a few of the cytomegalovirus-associated TCR beta chains recognize cytomegalovirus antigens. Correlated functional status among segregating V segments might be attributable to linkage disequilibrium, but an unknown experimental factor could not be ruled out. An earlier analysis of approximately 590 of the donors showed that most TCR beta V segments appeared in productive rearrangements either about 87% or about 30% of the time, which broadly matched IMGT annotations. CMV serostatus was the only immune exposure information available for the cohort. The presence/absence analyses assumed that sequencing depth was roughly uniform across donors, and that assumption may not be true. Most CMV-associated TCR beta chains appeared to be HLA-restricted in a later analysis, and the HLA associations seemed to be driven largely by CMV exposure. Specific HLA alleles were associated with around 18,000 TCR beta sequences at a false discovery rate of 0.05 in a later analysis. A later analysis found that HLA-associated TCR beta chains were more clonally expanded and had lower generation probabilities than equally common non-associated chains. In both the original and validation cohorts, the classifier was reported to diagnose cytomegalovirus status with high specificity and sensitivity. A later genetic analysis reported fewer N-insertions in productive TCRs among donors in an Asian-associated ancestry cluster than the roughly 640-donor mean. A later analysis found that TCR association rates varied across HLA loci, with DRB1 alleles showing the most associated TCRs and HLA-C alleles the fewest. Because counts were too low, some 17 rarely observed V segments, including chromosome 9 orphons, were left out of the earlier analysis of a few hundred of the donors. The authors suggested that the approach could potentially be generalized to other disease states and immunological phenotypes. In a later genetic analysis, a missense DCLRE1C variant was associated with V-gene and J-gene trimming of TCR beta chains, and the association was replicated in an independent cohort.

The protocol used for the library was the immunoSEQ multiplex PCR assay. The multiplex PCR relied on a mix of 60 forward primers for TCR Vbeta segments and 13 reverse primers for TCR Jbeta segments. The CDR3 region of rearranged TCR beta genes was amplified from genomic DNA by a multiplex PCR assay. On the Illumina HiSeq System, the amplified TCR beta libraries were sequenced as 87-base-pair reads. The authors processed their data as follows. Across the 700 or so repertoires, a later analysis counted roughly 77 million unique TCR beta chains, approximately 10 million of which were shared by at least two donors. Raw reads were error-corrected and collapsed into unique sequences by a nearest-neighbor algorithm in which closely related sequences were merged to remove PCR and sequencing errors. CDR3 sequences were aligned to IMGT reference sequences to assign V, D and J gene segments. For a sequence to be retained, a match of at least six nucleotides to both a V gene segment and a J gene segment was required. A rearrangement was called productive if the CDR3 had no stop codons and remained in frame with V and J, and every other rearrangement was called non-productive. CDR3 was defined according to IMGT convention as the region running from the second conserved V-encoded cysteine to the conserved J-encoded phenylalanine. The earlier analysis of 587 of the donors excluded sequences that lacked an unambiguous match to a single V gene segment. In an earlier analysis of several hundred of the donors, a V segment was called functional when productive rearrangements were above 56.7%, and segregating when the standard deviation between donors exceeded 5%. A statistical classification framework was built to diagnose cytomegalovirus status from the catalog of TCR beta chain sequences. In a later analysis, TCR nucleotide sequences were compared against IMGT/GENE-DB human TR gene sequences so that V and J genes could be assigned. A later analysis assigned CDR3 sequences and most-parsimonious VDJ recombination scenarios with the TCRdist pipeline. In a later analysis, each TCR beta chain was defined by its CDR3 amino acid sequence together with its V-gene family, and reads without a unique V-gene family were excluded. As a way to deal with suspected cross-contamination and a sequencing artifact, a later analysis dropped approximately 570 nucleotide sequences that were highly shared and had low generation probability. In a later analysis, a clonal expansion index for each public chain was calculated from normalized within-repertoire ranks of inferred template counts. In a later analysis, generation probabilities were computed using a VDJ recombination model fitted to out-of-frame rearrangements, and the results were checked against IGoR. In a later analysis, TCR-TCR, TCR-HLA and TCR-CMV co-occurrence was scored with hypergeometric tests, and a repertoire-size bias correction was applied to TCR pairs. In a later analysis, false discovery rates were estimated by permuting HLA or CMV assignments 20 times. In a later analysis, co-occurring TCRs were grouped with DBSCAN, and TCRdist sequence similarity was added when clustering was performed within HLA-allele-positive subsets. Repertoires with fewer than 30,000 or more than 120,000 public chains, plus five repertoires with anomalous nucleotide sharing, were excluded from co-occurrence clustering. TCRdb retrieved this table from immuneACCESS and kept in-frame rearrangements only. Not all clones are present; in checked studies, unresolved V genes account for under half, and no reason is known for the remainder. V and J calls plus clone size are reproduced from that table; the DNA served to infer D and trimming. The sample records around 170,000 clones, roughly 80% of which are singletons. The biggest ten clones account for 0.38% of the sample.

The cohort consisted of 600 to 700 healthy bone marrow donors. Cohort members were all nominally healthy when sampled, although unrecorded immune exposures were likely present. The donor was CMV seronegative and belonged to the group of 350 to 400 seronegative cohort members. Every donor gave a peripheral blood sample, and the peripheral blood mononuclear cells from that sample were used for TCR beta sequencing. Genomic DNA was extracted from the blood cell samples with the Qiagen DNeasy Blood Extraction Kit. The sequence came from a boy between 2 and 10 years old in good health and CMV-seronegative. Specimen: PBMCs.

The DNA reads TGTGCCAGCAGCCCCCCACACGGCGGAGGCTCACTTGAAGCTTTCTTT. This sequence encodes CASSPPHGGGSLEAFF. This receptor chain uses TRBV2 and TRBJ1-1, with the D segment identity uncertain. The CDR3 numbers 16 residues from cysteine through phenylalanine. The kept DNA is CDR3 alone, 48 bases in frame from the first base. Relative to germline, V is 6 bases shorter and J is 7 bases shorter, with 24 bases between their ends. CDR1 and CDR2 were assigned from the germline V gene as SNHLY and FYNNEI.